The 20 T cell receptor beta chains reported below all come from one sample, sequenced in a study of cytomegalovirus exposure and HLA in healthy donors. Primers for the PCR totalled 60 Vbeta and 13 Jbeta. TCRdb keeps only in-frame clones here, not all; method: immunoSEQ multiplex PCR. The sample gives roughly 200,000 clones, 75% to 85% of which show up once; around 14% is in the top ten. The sequencing sample was made of PBMCs. Every receptor here comes from a woman aged 25 to 39 in good health and CMV-seropositive.

In regard to this clone: The same CDR3 is also encoded by other DNA sequences in this sample. The gene calls are TRBV27 and TRBJ1-4; 7 bases are a match to TRBD1. Per the germline V gene, CDR1 is MNHEY and CDR2 is SMNVEV (reference sequence). This CDR3 comprises 15 residues. CDR3 sequence reads: CASGVQGVYNEKLFF. The CDR3 region has the DNA TGTGCTAGCGGGGTTCAGGGGGTTTATAATGAAAAACTGTTTTTT.

In this sample, this clone turned up once. The chain links TRBV10-3 to TRBJ2-1, with TRBD2 matching 10 bases. V lost 6 bases and J lost 6; bases outside the gene matches: 8. Per germline, CDR1 ENHRY and CDR2 SYGVKD. The CDR3 has 15 amino acids. The CDR3 loop reads CAIRGPGLAINEQFF. The CDR3 nucleotides read TGTGCCATCAGGGGCCCGGGACTAGCGATCAATGAGCAGTTCTTC.

The genes are TRBV9 and TRBJ1-3; D is unclear. Germline CDR1 SGDLS, CDR2 YYNGEE. The CDR3 is 17 residues long. V was clipped by 0 bases and J by 0 bases, with 13 bases between them. CDR3 in DNA: TGTGCCAGCAGCGTAGGAACAGCGGGCATCTCTGGAAACACCATATATTTT. Its translation: CASSVGTAGISGNTIYF.

The chain recombines TRBV5-1 with TRBJ1-1, with D possibly matching TRBD1 (6 bases). The CDR3 sequence is 15 residues long. V was pared by 3 bases and J by 5 bases, with 17 bases between. The germline V gene has CDR1 SGHRS and CDR2 YFSETQ. CDR3 amino acids: CASSSEGGVGTEAFF. The DNA of the CDR3 is TGCGCCAGCAGCTCGGAGGGGGGGGTGGGGACTGAAGCTTTCTTT.

This chain uses TRBV7-3 with TRBJ2-7, with 13 bases aligning to TRBD2. Trimming took 5 bases from V and 7 from J; bases not matched to a gene: 5. The CDR3 has 14 residues. Germline V lookup: CDR1 SGHTA, CDR2 FQGTGA. The CDR3 DNA reads as TGTGCCAGCAGCCCCGGGACTAGCGGGGAAGAGCAGTACTTC. Protein sequence: CASSPGTSGEEQYF.

The chain is built from TRBV2 and TRBJ2-3, with a tentative D call TRBD2 (6 bases). Germline CDR1 is SNHLY and CDR2 is FYNNEI. The CDR3 contains 14 residues. Trimming pared 10 bases from V and 1 base from J, leaving 15 bases between. CDR3 region: CATQPRDGTDTQYF. Here the CDR3 DNA reads TGTGCCACCCAACCGCGGGACGGCACAGATACGCAGTATTTT.

This clone appeared once. The chain has TRBV28 and TRBJ1-5, with TRBD1 as a possible D gene (5 bases). The ends were cut back, 7 bases at V and 1 base at J, with 14 bases in the middle. The CDR3 loop spans 15 amino acids. Germline CDR1 reads MDHEN; CDR2 reads SYDVKM. In nucleotides, the CDR3 is TGTGCCAGCACTTCGAAAAAGGGGAGCAATCAGCCCCAGCATTTT. Translating it yields CASTSKKGSNQPQHF. The whole variable domain, remainder taken from reference TRBV28 and TRBJ1-5, is DVKVTQSSRYLVKRTGEKVFLECVQDMDHENMFWYRQDPGLGLRLIYFSYDVKMKEKGDIPEGYSVSREKKERFSLILESASTNQTSMYLCASTSKKGSNQPQHFGDGTRLSIL.

The chain uses TRBV15 and TRBJ1-1, with a tentative D call TRBD1 (6 bases). The CDR3 loop spans 14 amino acids. The V gene's germline CDR1 is LNHNV and CDR2 YYDKDF (reference sequence). The ends were cut back, 2 bases at V and 4 bases at J, with 11 bases in the middle. The CDR3 DNA reads TGTGCCACCAGCAGAACAGGGCCGTTCACTGAAGCTTTCTTT. Protein product: CATSRTGPFTEAFF.

This chain links TRBV7-6 with TRBJ1-1; a weak D match, TRBD1 (5 bases). Germline V lookup: CDR1 SGHVS, CDR2 FNYEAQ. Trimming left V 4 bases short and J 0 bases short, with 12 bases between. This CDR3 contains 15 residues. This CDR3 reads CASSSAGLMNTEAFF. The DNA of the CDR3 is TGTGCCAGCAGCTCCGCGGGACTGATGAACACTGAAGCTTTCTTT.

The chain is built from TRBV28 and TRBJ1-5; 8 nucleotides agree with TRBD1. The CDR3 runs to 17 residues. The J segment lost 2 bases and the V segment lost 2 bases, leaving 8 bases of the junction unmatched. Germline loops: CDR1 MDHEN, CDR2 SYDVKM. CDR3 nucleotide sequence: TGTGCCAGCAGTTTACTCCGTCGGACAGGGCGCAATCAGCCCCAGCATTTT. As protein: CASSLLRRTGRNQPQHF.

This chain joins TRBV7-9 and TRBJ2-3; no clear D. Trimming took off 5 bases at V and 2 bases at J, with 5 bases between the two ends. The V gene's germline CDR1 is SEHNR and CDR2 FQNEAQ (reference sequence). The length of the CDR3 is 12 residues. Here the CDR3 reads CASSPDTDTQYF. CDR3 DNA: TGTGCCAGCAGCCCAGACACAGATACGCAGTATTTT.

This clone was recorded once. The chain has TRBV6-5 and TRBJ2-5; tentative D call: TRBD2 (6 bases). This CDR3 is 14 amino acids long. Per germline, CDR1 MNHEY and CDR2 SVGAGI. V lost 8 bases and J lost 0, with 13 bases in between. The CDR3 coding sequence is TGTGCCAGCGCATCAAGGGACTACCAAGAGACCCAGTACTTC. Amino acid sequence: CASASRDYQETQYF.

Remarks on this clone: At one end the junction does not follow the germline gene, possibly because of a read error. This rearrangement joins TRBV19 to TRBJ1-5, with D possibly being TRBD1 (5 bases). This CDR3 has 17 residues. Looked up from germline, CDR1 is LNHDA and CDR2 is SQIVND (reference sequence). CDR3 residues: CASSVDIRGLSNQPQHF. Here the CDR3 DNA reads TGTGCCAGTAGTGTAGATATTAGGGGACTAAGCAATCAGCCCCAGCATTTT.

The CDR3 coding sequence is TGCGCCAGCAGCCCGTCTCCTAGCGGGAGGAATGAGCAGTTCTTC. Amino acids: CASSPSPSGRNEQFF. V gene TRBV5-1 combines with J gene TRBJ2-1; 11 nucleotides match TRBD2. Germline V lookup: CDR1 SGHRS, CDR2 YFSETQ. The CDR3 is made up of 15 amino acids. V dropped 4 bases and J dropped 7; count of bases not matched to a gene: 7.

The chain couples TRBV6-4 to TRBJ2-3; TRBD2 matches 8 bases. The germline gives CDR1 MRHNA, CDR2 SNTAGT. The V gene end was trimmed by 2 bases and the J gene end by 6 bases; junction bases not matched to a gene: 4. The CDR3 is 14 amino acids. CDR3 DNA: TGTGCCAGCAGTGACGCGGGGGGCATGGATACGCAGTATTTT. Protein sequence: CASSDAGGMDTQYF.

The J gene is TRBJ2-1, the V gene TRBV5-6, with 7 nucleotides matching TRBD1. Unmatched junction bases numbered 11, after V lost 4 bases and J lost 4 bases. Germline-derived CDR1 and CDR2 are SGHDT and YYEEEE. The CDR3 is 16 amino acids. This CDR3 reads CASSGQVTLIYNEQFF. The CDR3, as DNA: TGTGCCAGCAGCGGACAGGTTACCCTTATATACAATGAGCAGTTCTTC. Together with reference TRBV5-6 and TRBJ2-1, the CDR3 gives the full variable domain: DAGVTQSPTHLIKTRGQQVTLRCSPKSGHDTVSWYQQALGQGPQFIFQYYEEEERQRGNFPDRFSGHQFPNYSSELNVNALLLGDSALYLCASSGQVTLIYNEQFFGPGTRLTVL.

The rearrangement links TRBV4-1 to TRBJ2-7; D unclear. Trimming pared 4 bases from V and 0 bases from J, leaving 13 bases between. Germline V gives CDR1 MGHRA, CDR2 YSYEKL. The CDR3 covers 15 residues. CDR3 nucleotide sequence: TGCGCCAGCAGCCGACTCGAACTAACCTCCTACGAGCAGTACTTC. Protein product: CASSRLELTSYEQYF.

The V call is TRBV11-3, the J call TRBJ2-1; no definite D call. Germline CDR1 and CDR2: SGHNT and YENEEA. This CDR3 is built from 13 residues. The ends were cut back, 5 bases at V and 6 bases at J, with 11 bases in the middle. The CDR3 bases are TGTGCCAGCAGCCCGAGGTCTGCCAATGAGCAGTTCTTC. This codes for CASSPRSANEQFF.

The chain combines TRBV11-2 with TRBJ2-2; D gene unclear. V gave up 1 base and J gave up 8 bases, with 2 bases separating them. CDR1 SGHAT and CDR2 FQNNGV come from the germline V gene. The CDR3 is made up of 11 amino acids. The CDR3 DNA reads as TGTGCCAGCAGCTTAGTAGGGGAGCTGTTTTTT. Residues: CASSLVGELFF.

This clone was seen just once. The chain combines TRBV6-6 with TRBJ1-4; TRBD1 matches at 7 bases. The CDR3 runs 14 residues. Germline assignment: CDR1 MNHNY and CDR2 SVGAGI (reference sequence). V dropped 6 bases and J dropped 8; count of bases not matched to a gene: 9. The CDR3 loop reads CASREDRNEEKLFF. The DNA for the CDR3 is TGTGCCAGCAGGGAGGACAGGAACGAAGAAAAACTGTTTTTT.